This TCR beta chain was identified during a study of blood T cell repertoires in COVID-19. Looking at the study overall: The cDNA or gDNA used as material had been derived from T cells, B-cell-depleted T cells, or PBMCs.

Per the original data handling: Amplifying reference gene primers gave estimates of nucleated cell counts. Only in-frame clones appear in the TCRdb table, and some are missing; sequencing was by immunoSEQ multiplex PCR. Clone size and the V and J calls come from that table; the DNA yielded D and trimming. The table shows 55,000 to 80,000 clones, with 89% occurring only once. After removal of 1 base from V and 5 bases from J, the junction contained 1 base not matched to a gene. CDR3 size: 13 residues. The germline CDR1 and CDR2 sequences are LGHDT and YNNKEL (reference sequence). The V gene is TRBV3-1 (or the pseudogene TRBV3-2), the J gene TRBJ2-7, with TRBD2 matching over 8 bases. The sequence came from a man aged 45-65 years with active COVID-19. Sample: peripheral blood. CDR3 residues: CASSQAGGNEQYF. The DNA for the CDR3 is TGTGCCAGCAGCCAAGCGGGGGGGAACGAGCAGTACTTC.